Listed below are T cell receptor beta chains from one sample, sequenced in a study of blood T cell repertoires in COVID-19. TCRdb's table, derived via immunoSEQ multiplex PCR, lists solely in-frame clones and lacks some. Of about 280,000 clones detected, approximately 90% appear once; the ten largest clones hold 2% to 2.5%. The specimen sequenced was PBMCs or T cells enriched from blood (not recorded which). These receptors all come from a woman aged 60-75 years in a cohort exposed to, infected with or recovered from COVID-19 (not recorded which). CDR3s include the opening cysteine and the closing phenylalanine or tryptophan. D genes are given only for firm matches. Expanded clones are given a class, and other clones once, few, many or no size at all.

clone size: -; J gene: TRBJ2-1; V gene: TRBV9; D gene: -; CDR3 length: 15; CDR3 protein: CASSGSGNTYNEQFF; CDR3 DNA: TGTGCCAGCAGCGGGTCCGGGAACACCTACAATGAGCAGTTCTTC
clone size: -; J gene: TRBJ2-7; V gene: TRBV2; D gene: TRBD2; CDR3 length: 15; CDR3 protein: CASRYDAGLVHEQYF; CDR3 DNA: TGTGCCAGCAGGTACGACGCGGGACTAGTCCACGAGCAGTACTTC
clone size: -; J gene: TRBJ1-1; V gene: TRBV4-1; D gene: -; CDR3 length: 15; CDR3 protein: CASSQGLTVNTEAFF; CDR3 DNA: TGCGCCAGCAGCCAAGGGTTAACAGTTAACACTGAAGCTTTCTTT
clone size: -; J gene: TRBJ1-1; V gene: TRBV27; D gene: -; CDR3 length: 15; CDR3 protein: CASSSIGTTLTEAFF; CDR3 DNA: TGTGCCAGCAGTTCCATAGGGACTACCCTCACTGAAGCTTTCTTT
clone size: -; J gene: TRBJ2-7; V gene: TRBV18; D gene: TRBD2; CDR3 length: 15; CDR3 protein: CASSRTSGSTYEQYF; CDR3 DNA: TGTGCCAGCTCTCGGACTAGCGGGAGTACCTACGAGCAGTACTTC
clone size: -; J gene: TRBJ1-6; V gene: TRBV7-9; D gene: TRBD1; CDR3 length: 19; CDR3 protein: CASSKGGYRDRQFNSPLHF; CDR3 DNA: TGTGCCAGCAGCAAAGGGGGCTACCGGGACAGACAATTTAATTCACCCCTCCACTTT
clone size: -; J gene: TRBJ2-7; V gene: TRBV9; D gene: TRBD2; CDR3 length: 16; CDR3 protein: CASSATSGISSNEQYF; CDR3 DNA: TGTGCCAGCAGCGCTACTAGCGGGATCTCATCAAACGAGCAGTACTTC
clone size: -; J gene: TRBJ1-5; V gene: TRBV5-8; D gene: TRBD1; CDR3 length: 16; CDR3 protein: CASSSDRGMSNQPQHF; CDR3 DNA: TGTGCCAGCAGCAGTGACAGGGGCATGAGCAATCAGCCCCAGCATTTT
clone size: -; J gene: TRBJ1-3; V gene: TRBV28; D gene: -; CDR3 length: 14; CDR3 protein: CAIQTTGTGNTIYF; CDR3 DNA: TGTGCCATCCAAACCACAGGGACGGGAAACACCATATATTTT
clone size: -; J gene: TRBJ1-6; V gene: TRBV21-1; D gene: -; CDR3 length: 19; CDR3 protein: CASSKALSAGRSYNSPLHF; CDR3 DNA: TGTGCCAGCAGCAAAGCGCTTTCGGCAGGGCGCTCCTATAATTCACCCCTCCACTTT
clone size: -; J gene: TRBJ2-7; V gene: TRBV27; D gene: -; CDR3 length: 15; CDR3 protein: CASSFSTGPSYEQYF; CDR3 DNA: TGTGCCAGCAGTTTCTCGACAGGCCCTTCCTACGAGCAGTACTTC
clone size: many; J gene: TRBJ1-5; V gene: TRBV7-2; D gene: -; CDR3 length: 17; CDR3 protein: CASSPRGGALVVQPQHF; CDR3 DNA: TGTGCCAGCAGCCCCCGTGGGGGGGCCCTCGTCGTTCAGCCCCAGCATTTT
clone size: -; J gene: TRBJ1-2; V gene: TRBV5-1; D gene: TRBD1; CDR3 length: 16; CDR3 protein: CASSPGRTGGGYGYTF; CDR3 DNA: TGCGCCAGCAGCCCCGGGCGGACAGGAGGTGGCTATGGCTACACCTTC
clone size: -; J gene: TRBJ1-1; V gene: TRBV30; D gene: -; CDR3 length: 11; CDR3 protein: CAWSPTRDMFF; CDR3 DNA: TGTGCCTGGAGTCCCACTCGGGACATGTTCTTT
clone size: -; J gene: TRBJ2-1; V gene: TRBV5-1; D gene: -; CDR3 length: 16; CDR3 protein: CASSGLAESSYNEQFF; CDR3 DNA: TGCGCCAGCAGCGGATTAGCGGAGAGCTCCTACAATGAGCAGTTCTTC
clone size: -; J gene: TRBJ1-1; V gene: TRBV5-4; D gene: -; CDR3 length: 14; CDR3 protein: CASSRRGQNTEAFF; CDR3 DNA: TGTGCCAGCAGCCGCCGGGGACAGAACACTGAAGCTTTCTTT
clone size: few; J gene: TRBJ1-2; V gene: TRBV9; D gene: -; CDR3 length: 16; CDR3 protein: CASSVGPLDSLYGYTF; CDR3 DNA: TGTGCCAGCAGCGTAGGGCCCCTCGACAGCCTCTATGGCTACACCTTC
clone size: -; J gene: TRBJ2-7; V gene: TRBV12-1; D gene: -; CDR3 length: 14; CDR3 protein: CASSAGGDPYEQYF; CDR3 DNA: TGTGCCAGCAGTGCAGGGGGCGACCCCTACGAGCAGTACTTC
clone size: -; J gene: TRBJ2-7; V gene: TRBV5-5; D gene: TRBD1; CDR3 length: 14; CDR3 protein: CASSTGQGPHEQYF; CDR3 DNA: TGTGCCAGCAGCACCGGACAGGGGCCCCACGAGCAGTACTTC
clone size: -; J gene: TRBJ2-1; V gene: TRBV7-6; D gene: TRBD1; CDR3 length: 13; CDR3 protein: CASSFNTGGEQFF; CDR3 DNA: TGTGCCAGCAGCTTCAACACAGGGGGTGAGCAGTTCTTC
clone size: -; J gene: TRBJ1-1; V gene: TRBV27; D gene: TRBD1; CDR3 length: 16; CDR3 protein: CASSPLPGTGNTEAFF; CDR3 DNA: TGTGCCAGCAGTCCGCTTCCCGGGACAGGGAACACTGAAGCTTTCTTT
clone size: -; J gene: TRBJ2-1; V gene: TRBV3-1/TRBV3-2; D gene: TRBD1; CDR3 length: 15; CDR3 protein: CASSQSTGDGNEQFF; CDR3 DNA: TGTGCCAGCAGCCAGTCGACAGGGGATGGAAATGAGCAGTTCTTC
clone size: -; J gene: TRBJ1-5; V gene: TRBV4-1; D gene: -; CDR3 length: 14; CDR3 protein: CASSQTDFNQPQHF; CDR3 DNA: TGCGCCAGCAGCCAGACGGACTTTAATCAGCCCCAGCATTTT
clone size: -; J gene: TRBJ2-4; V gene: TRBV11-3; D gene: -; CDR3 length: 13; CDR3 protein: CASSPPMKNIQYF; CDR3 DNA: TGTGCCAGCAGCCCCCCCATGAAAAACATTCAGTACTTC
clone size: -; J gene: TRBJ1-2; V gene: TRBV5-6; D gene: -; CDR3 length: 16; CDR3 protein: CASSLGAGPLNYGYTF; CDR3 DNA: TGTGCCAGCAGCTTGGGTGCAGGGCCGTTAAACTATGGCTACACCTTC
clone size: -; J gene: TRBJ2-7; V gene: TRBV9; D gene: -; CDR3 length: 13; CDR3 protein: CASSRGDIYEQYF; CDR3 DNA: TGTGCCAGCAGCCGAGGGGACATCTACGAGCAGTACTTC
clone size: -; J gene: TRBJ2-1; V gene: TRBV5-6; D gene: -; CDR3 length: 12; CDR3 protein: CASTVRGFEQFF; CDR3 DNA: TGTGCCAGCACCGTGAGAGGGTTTGAGCAGTTCTTC
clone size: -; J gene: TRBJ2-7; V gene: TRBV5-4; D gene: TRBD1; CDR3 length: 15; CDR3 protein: CASSSGGTGGSEQYF; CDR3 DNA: TGTGCCAGCTCCTCAGGCGGGACAGGGGGCTCCGAGCAGTACTTC
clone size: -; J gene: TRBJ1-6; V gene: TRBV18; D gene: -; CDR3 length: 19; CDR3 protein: CASSPSGKTLSSYNSPLHF; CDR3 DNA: TGTGCCAGCTCACCTTCAGGGAAAACTCTTAGCTCCTATAATTCACCCCTCCACTTT
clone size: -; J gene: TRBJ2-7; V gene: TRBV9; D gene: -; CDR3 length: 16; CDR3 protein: CASSVGLGQFPYEQYF; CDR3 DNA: TGTGCCAGCAGCGTAGGCCTCGGACAGTTCCCCTACGAGCAGTACTTC
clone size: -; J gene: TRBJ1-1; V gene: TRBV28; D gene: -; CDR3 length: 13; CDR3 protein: CASRVQGNTEAFF; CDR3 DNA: TGTGCCAGCAGGGTCCAGGGGAACACTGAAGCTTTCTTT
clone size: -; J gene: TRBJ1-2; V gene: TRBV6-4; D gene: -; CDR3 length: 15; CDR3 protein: CASRRDASINYGYTF; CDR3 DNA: TGTGCCAGCAGGCGGGACGCGAGTATTAACTATGGCTACACCTTC
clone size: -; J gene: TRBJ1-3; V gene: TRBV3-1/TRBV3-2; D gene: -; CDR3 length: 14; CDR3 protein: CASSQGEGRSTIYF; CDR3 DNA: TGTGCCAGCAGCCAAGGTGAGGGCCGAAGCACCATATATTTT
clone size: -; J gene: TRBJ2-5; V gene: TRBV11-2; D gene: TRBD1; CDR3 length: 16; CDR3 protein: CASSLARQGAEETQYF; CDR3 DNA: TGTGCCAGCAGCTTAGCCCGACAGGGGGCAGAGGAGACCCAGTACTTC
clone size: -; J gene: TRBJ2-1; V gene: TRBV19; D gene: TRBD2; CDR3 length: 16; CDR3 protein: CASSIPLAGSYNEQFF; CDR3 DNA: TGTGCCAGTAGTATCCCCTTAGCGGGAAGTTACAATGAGCAGTTCTTC
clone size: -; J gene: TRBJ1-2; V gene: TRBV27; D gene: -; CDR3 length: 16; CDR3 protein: CASSPNGQGKPYGYTF; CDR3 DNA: TGTGCCAGCAGTCCCAACGGGCAGGGAAAACCCTATGGCTACACCTTC
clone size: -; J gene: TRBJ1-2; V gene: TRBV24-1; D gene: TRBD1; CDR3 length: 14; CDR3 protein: CATSDGTDNYGYTF; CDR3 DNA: TGTGCCACCAGTGACGGGACAGATAACTATGGCTACACCTTC
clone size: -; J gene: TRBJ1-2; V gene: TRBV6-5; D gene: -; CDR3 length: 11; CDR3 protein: CASSSVGGYTF; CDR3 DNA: TGTGCCAGCAGCTCGGTCGGGGGCTACACCTTC
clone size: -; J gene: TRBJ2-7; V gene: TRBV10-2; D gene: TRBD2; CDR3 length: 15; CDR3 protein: CASREGLAGLYEQYF; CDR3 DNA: TGCGCCAGCAGGGAGGGACTAGCGGGACTCTACGAGCAGTACTTC
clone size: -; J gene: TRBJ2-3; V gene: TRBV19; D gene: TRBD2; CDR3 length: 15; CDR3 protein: CASSIGRTRGDTQYF; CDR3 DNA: TGTGCCAGTAGTATTGGGAGGACTAGGGGAGATACGCAGTATTTT
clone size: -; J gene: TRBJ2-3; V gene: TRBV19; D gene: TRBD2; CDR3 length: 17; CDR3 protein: CASSIRTSGRRSDTQYF; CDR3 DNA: TGTGCCAGTAGTATTCGAACTAGCGGGAGGAGGTCAGATACGCAGTATTTT
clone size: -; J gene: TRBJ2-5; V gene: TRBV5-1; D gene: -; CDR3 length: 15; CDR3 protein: CASRRDGGVEETQYF; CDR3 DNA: TGCGCCAGCAGACGGGACGGAGGGGTAGAGGAGACCCAGTACTTC
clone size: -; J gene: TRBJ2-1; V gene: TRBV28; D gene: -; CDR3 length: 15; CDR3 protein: CASTPLGSRYNEQFF; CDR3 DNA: TGTGCCAGCACCCCTCTAGGATCTCGCTACAATGAGCAGTTCTTC
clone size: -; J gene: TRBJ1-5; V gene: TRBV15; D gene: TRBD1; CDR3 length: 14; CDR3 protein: CATAGQPGNQPQHF; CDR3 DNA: TGTGCCACGGCGGGACAGCCCGGAAATCAGCCCCAGCATTTT
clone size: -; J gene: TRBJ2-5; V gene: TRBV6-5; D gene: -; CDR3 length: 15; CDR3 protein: CASTVGLDIQETQYF; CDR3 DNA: TGTGCCAGCACCGTGGGGCTAGATATTCAAGAGACCCAGTACTTC
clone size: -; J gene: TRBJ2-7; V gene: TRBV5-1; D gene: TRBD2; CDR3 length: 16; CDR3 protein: CASSLAAGVESYEQYF; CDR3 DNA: TGCGCCAGCAGCTTGGCTGCGGGAGTGGAGTCCTACGAGCAGTACTTC
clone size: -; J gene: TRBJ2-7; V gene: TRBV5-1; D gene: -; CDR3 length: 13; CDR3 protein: CASSLEQGYEQYF; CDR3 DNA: TGCGCCAGCAGCTTGGAACAGGGTTACGAGCAGTACTTC
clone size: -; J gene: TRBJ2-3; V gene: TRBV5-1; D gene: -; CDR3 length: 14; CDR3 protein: CASSLESSTDTQYF; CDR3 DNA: TGCGCCAGCAGCTTGGAATCGAGCACAGATACGCAGTATTTT
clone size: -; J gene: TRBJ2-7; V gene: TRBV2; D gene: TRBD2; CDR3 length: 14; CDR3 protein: CASSGTSWGSEQYF; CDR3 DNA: TGTGCCAGCAGCGGGACTAGCTGGGGGAGCGAGCAGTACTTC
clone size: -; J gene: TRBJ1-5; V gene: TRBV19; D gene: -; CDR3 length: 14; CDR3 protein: CASSLRDSNQPQHF; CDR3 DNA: TGTGCCAGTAGTTTAAGAGATAGCAATCAGCCCCAGCATTTT
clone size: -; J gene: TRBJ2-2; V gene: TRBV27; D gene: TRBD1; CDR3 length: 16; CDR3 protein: CASSLYGQGYTGELFF; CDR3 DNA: TGTGCCAGCAGTTTATATGGACAGGGGTACACCGGGGAGCTGTTTTTT
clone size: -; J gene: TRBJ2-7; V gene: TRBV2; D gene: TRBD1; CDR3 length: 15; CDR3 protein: CASRDPDRGHYEQYF; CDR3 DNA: TGTGCCAGCCGTGACCCGGACAGGGGCCACTACGAGCAGTACTTC
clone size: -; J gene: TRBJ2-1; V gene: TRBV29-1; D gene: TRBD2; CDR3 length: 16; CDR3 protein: CSVERGLAASYNEQFF; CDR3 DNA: TGCAGCGTTGAAAGGGGACTAGCGGCCTCCTACAATGAGCAGTTCTTC